Shown below are 23 T cell receptor beta chains from a single sample sequenced in a study of yellow fever vaccine responses in identical twins. TCRdb re-called the RT-PCR reads through MiXCR, storing one row per CDR3 protein. The sample comprises about 18,000 distinct CDR3 sequences, less than 75% of which are singletons, and about 8% rests with the top ten. This material consisted of T cells from blood (PBMCs), unsorted or a sorted subset (not recorded which), taken before or after yellow fever vaccination (not recorded which). The source of these receptors is a young woman who received the yellow fever vaccine.

The chain couples TRBV6-1 to TRBJ2-1, with 7 nucleotides matching TRBD1. Germline V gene sequence: CDR1 MNHNS, CDR2 SASEGT. This CDR3 is built from 13 residues. V was clipped by 5 bases and J by 6 bases; unmatched bases: 4. The CDR3 DNA reads TGTGCCAGCAGTACAGGGGTCGGCAATGAGCAGTTCTTC. This codes for CASSTGVGNEQFF.

The V gene is TRBV12-3 or TRBV12-4, the J gene TRBJ2-7; 7 bases align to TRBD1. CDR3 length equals 16 residues. The V and J ends lost 5 bases and 4 bases, in that order; junction bases with no gene match: 14. For the CDR3, the DNA is TGTGCCAGCAGTCAACCTCGGTGGGACAGACATTACGAGCAGTACTTC. Translated: CASSQPRWDRHYEQYF.

The V call is TRBV19, the J call TRBJ1-4, with D possibly matching TRBD1 (6 bases). CDR3 size: 15 residues. The germline gives CDR1 LNHDA, CDR2 SQIVND (reference sequence). The ends were cut back, 3 bases at V and 7 bases at J, with 15 bases in the middle. CDR3 residues: CASSISGGAGEKLFF. The CDR3 DNA reads as TGTGCCAGTAGTATTTCCGGGGGCGCCGGTGAAAAACTGTTTTTT.

The rearrangement links TRBV15 to TRBJ2-5; weak D call: TRBD2 (5 bases). Trimming removed 0 bases at V and 5 bases at J, with 7 bases between. CDR1 LNHNV and CDR2 YYDKDF come from the germline V gene (reference sequence). The CDR3 is 13 residues long. This CDR3 is CATSRDPGETQYF. As DNA, the CDR3 is TGTGCCACCAGCAGAGATCCGGGGGAGACCCAGTACTTC.

The chain recombines TRBV18 with TRBJ2-7; maybe TRBD1 (5 bases). Trimming removed 0 bases from V and 2 bases from J, with 8 bases in between. The CDR3 runs 14 residues. Germline-derived CDR1 and CDR2 are KGHSH and LQKENI. This chain's CDR3 is CASSPPGPTYEQYV. DNA for the CDR3: TGTGCCAGCTCACCACCGGGGCCCACCTACGAGCAGTACGTC.

This chain uses TRBV5-5 with TRBJ2-5; no clear D. V lost 2 bases and J lost 5, with 7 bases in between. In germline, CDR1 is SGHKS, CDR2 YYEKEE (reference sequence). The CDR3 extends over 12 amino acids. The CDR3 nucleotides are TGTGCCAGCAGCTTCCAGAGGGAGACCCAGTACTTC. It encodes CASSFQRETQYF.

In this sample, this clonotype turned up a few times. The V and J genes are TRBV18 and TRBJ2-3; D ambiguous. Germline values: CDR1 KGHSH, CDR2 LQKENI. V was trimmed by 3 bases and J by 2 bases, leaving 9 bases between them. This CDR3 region has 14 residues. CDR3 in amino acids: CASSPVLLTDTQYF. In DNA form, the CDR3 reads TGTGCCAGCTCACCCGTCCTGCTCACAGATACGCAGTATTTT. Together with reference TRBV18 and TRBJ2-3, the CDR3 gives the full variable domain: NAGVMQNPRHLVRRRGQEARLRCSPMKGHSHVYWYRQLPEEGLKFMVYLQKENIIDESGMPKERFSAEFPKEGPSILRIQQVVRGDSAAYFCASSPVLLTDTQYFGPGTRLTVL.

This clonotype has only a few counts. J is TRBJ2-3 and V is TRBV20-1; the D gene is possibly TRBD2 (5 bases). Germline V gene lookup returns CDR1 DFQATT and CDR2 SNEGSKA (reference sequence). The CDR3 contains 13 residues. V gave up 3 bases and J gave up 0 bases, with 7 bases separating them. Written as DNA, the CDR3 is TGCAGTGCTAGCGGGGATAGCACAGATACGCAGTATTTT. Amino acids: CSASGDSTDTQYF.

J is TRBJ1-2 and V is TRBV14; 7 bases are a match to TRBD1. Germline V CDR1 and CDR2: SGHDN, FVKESK. CDR3 length: 15 residues. The trim removed 1 base at V and 1 base at J, leaving 3 bases unmatched. CDR3 region: CASSQGTGNNYGYTF. The CDR3 bases are TGTGCCAGCAGCCAAGGGACAGGAAATAACTATGGCTACACCTTC.

The chain is built from TRBV10-3 and TRBJ2-1; the match to TRBD2 covers 10 bases. Germline V gene data show CDR1 as ENHRY and CDR2 as SYGVKD. The CDR3 totals 17 residues. V dropped 0 bases and J dropped 9; count of bases not matched to a gene: 11. CDR3 region: CAISESEEAGGRGEQFF. CDR3 DNA sequence: TGTGCCATCAGTGAGTCCGAGGAAGCGGGAGGGCGAGGTGAGCAGTTCTTC.

The chain is built from TRBV12-3 or TRBV12-4 and TRBJ2-1; perhaps D is TRBD1 or TRBD2 (7 bases each). The CDR3 is 15 amino acids. Trimming cost V 7 bases and J 6 bases, with 19 bases left between them. The DNA for the CDR3 is TGTGCCAGCACCACTCAGGCAGGGGGGGCCAATGAGCAGTTCTTC. It encodes CASTTQAGGANEQFF.

The rearrangement uses TRBV5-1 and TRBJ1-5; maybe TRBD1 (6 bases). Trimming took off 4 bases at V and 1 base at J, with 12 bases between the two ends. The V gene's germline CDR1 is SGHRS and CDR2 YFSETQ. CDR3 length equals 15 residues. In DNA form, the CDR3 reads TGCGCCAGCAGCAGGGACAATCCCAGCAATCAGCCCCAGCATTTT. It yields the protein CASSRDNPSNQPQHF. The whole variable domain, remainder taken from reference TRBV5-1 and TRBJ1-5, is KAGVTQTPRYLIKTRGQQVTLSCSPISGHRSVSWYQQTPGQGLQFLFEYFSETQRNKGNFPGRFSGRQFSNSRSEMNVSTLELGDSALYLCASSRDNPSNQPQHFGDGTRLSIL.

The rearrangement joins TRBV2 to TRBJ2-2; 9 positions agree with TRBD2. Germline V CDR1 and CDR2: SNHLY, FYNNEI. V gave up 6 bases and J gave up 4 bases; unmatched junction bases: 3. This CDR3 region has 14 residues. The CDR3 DNA sequence: TGTGCCAGCAGAGGCGGGAGGGCCACCGGGGAGCTGTTTTTT. Protein: CASRGGRATGELFF. The full variable domain, its missing parts supplied by reference TRBV2 and TRBJ2-2, is EPEVTQTPSHQVTQMGQEVILRCVPISNHLYFYWYRQILGQKVEFLVSFYNNEISEKSEIFDDQFSVERPDGSNFTLKIRSTKLEDSAMYFCASRGGRATGELFFGEGSRLTVL.

This clonotype was seen only a few times. In nucleotides, the CDR3 is TGCAGTGTACCACAGGGAGATAGTCAGCCCCAGCATTTT. Protein: CSVPQGDSQPQHF. This rearrangement joins TRBV20-1 to TRBJ1-5; tentatively, D is TRBD1 (6 bases). Trimming removed 7 bases from V and 6 bases from J, with 16 bases in between. The length of the CDR3 is 13 residues. Germline V lookup: CDR1 DFQATT, CDR2 SNEGSKA (reference sequence).

The chain uses TRBV2 and TRBJ2-7, with D hard to call. Trimming took off 5 bases at V and 7 bases at J, with 9 bases between the two ends. Germline V lookup: CDR1 SNHLY, CDR2 FYNNEI. The CDR3 is made up of 11 amino acids. The CDR3 DNA reads as TGTGCCAGCAGTCCCGATGGGGAGCAGTACTTC. Its translation is CASSPDGEQYF.

The chain couples TRBV19 to TRBJ2-4; 7 nucleotides line up with TRBD1. V dropped 5 bases and J dropped 0; count of bases not matched to a gene: 7. The V gene's germline CDR1 is LNHDA and CDR2 SQIVND (reference sequence). The CDR3 runs to 16 residues. This CDR3 reads CASSPQGDIAKNIQYF. For the CDR3, the DNA is TGTGCCAGTAGTCCCCAGGGGGATATAGCCAAAAACATTCAGTACTTC.

This clonotype was counted once. The gene calls are TRBV18 and TRBJ2-3, with TRBD2 matching over 10 bases. CDR1 and CDR2 from the germline V gene are KGHSH and LQKENI. This CDR3 is 16 amino acids long. The junction had 13 bases not matched to a gene; V was cut back by 8 bases and J by 5 bases. CDR3 sequence reads: CASRMGSGGTQDTQYF. CDR3 nucleotide sequence: TGTGCCAGCCGCATGGGTAGCGGGGGGACTCAAGATACGCAGTATTTT.

The chain couples TRBV4-2 to TRBJ1-6, with TRBD1 matching 9 bases. V shed 4 bases and J 8 bases; nucleotides not matched to a gene: 9. The CDR3 has 16 residues. Germline assignment: CDR1 LGHNA and CDR2 YNFKEQ. CDR3 region: CASSPGQGGLYSPLHF. The CDR3 bases are TGTGCCAGCAGCCCGGGACAGGGAGGGTTGTATTCACCCCTCCACTTT.

This clonotype was detected only a few times. This sequence joins TRBV28 and TRBJ1-2; D gene uncertain. Germline CDR1 reads MDHEN; CDR2 reads SYDVKM. The CDR3 covers 13 residues. Between the trimmed V and J ends, which lost 4 bases and 7 bases, there was a span of 13 bases. The CDR3 is CASSSKGKFGYTF. CDR3 DNA sequence: TGTGCCAGCAGTTCGAAAGGGAAGTTTGGCTACACCTTC.

The chain joins TRBV15 to TRBJ2-3; the D call may be TRBD1 or TRBD2 (6 bases each). The CDR3 length is 16 residues. Germline CDR1 LNHNV, CDR2 YYDKDF (reference sequence). Trimming took off 1 base at V and 3 bases at J, with 14 bases between the two ends. The CDR3 protein is CATSRAGASPTDTQYF. The CDR3 nucleotides are TGTGCCACCAGCAGAGCGGGGGCTTCACCAACAGATACGCAGTATTTT.

The chain employs TRBV20-1 and TRBJ2-1; 7 nucleotides agree with TRBD2. CDR1 is DFQATT and CDR2 is SNEGSKA in the germline V gene (reference sequence). The ends lost 3 bases at V and 9 bases at J; junction bases unmatched: 8. The CDR3 extends over 13 amino acids. The CDR3 DNA follows: TGCAGTGCTAGGACGCTTGGGGAGGGTGAGCAGTTCTTC. Translated: CSARTLGEGEQFF.

This clonotype was observed once. The chain recombines TRBV2 with TRBJ1-5; D is ambiguous. The CDR3 contains 14 residues. Germline CDR1 and CDR2: SNHLY and FYNNEI. V was shortened by 1 base and J by 5 bases, with 9 bases between the two germline ends. The CDR3, as DNA: TGTGCCAGCAGTGAAGTGTTAGTATATCAGCCCCAGCATTTT. Residues: CASSEVLVYQPQHF.

This chain links TRBV18 with TRBJ1-1; D is unclear. This CDR3 has 14 residues. Germline V lookup: CDR1 KGHSH, CDR2 LQKENI. The germline V and J ends were trimmed by 1 base and 4 bases, with 10 bases remaining between them. The CDR3 protein is CASSPQDRSTEAFF. The CDR3 nucleotides read TGTGCCAGCTCACCACAGGATCGGAGCACTGAAGCTTTCTTT.